This T cell receptor (beta chain) was obtained from a study of PD-1 blockade in classical Hodgkin lymphoma. Points from the study as a whole: Researchers reported that CD4+ TCR diversity, though not CD8+, rose significantly by C4D1. Patients with a complete response exhibited baseline diversity comparable to newly diagnosed patients. Newly diagnosed patients reportedly had lower baseline TCR diversity than healthy donors.

Time point described: cycle 4 day 1 (C4D1), after more than five weeks of nivolumab. All patients relapsed after autologous stem cell transplantation, and brentuximab vedotin exposure varied. The best responses consisted of complete response, partial response or progressive disease. The J segment lost 8 bases and the V segment lost 3 bases, leaving 5 bases of the junction unmatched. Germline CDR1 reads MDHEN; CDR2 reads SYDVKM. The CDR3 contains 14 residues. The sample holds one count of this clone. Its matching antigen is unknown. Method: immunoSEQ multiplex PCR; TCRdb's copy keeps in-frame clones and lacks some. The sample includes approximately 89,000 clones, 83% of them seen just once.

V usage is TRBV28 and J usage is TRBJ2-1, with TRBD2 identical over 9 bases. Sequencing was performed on peripheral blood mononuclear cells (PBMCs), taken before the fourth cycle of nivolumab. The receptor was derived from a human donor with classical Hodgkin lymphoma. CDR3 sequence: CASSLRGRGDEQFF. The DNA for the CDR3 is TGTGCCAGCAGTTTGCGCGGGAGGGGCGATGAGCAGTTCTTC.